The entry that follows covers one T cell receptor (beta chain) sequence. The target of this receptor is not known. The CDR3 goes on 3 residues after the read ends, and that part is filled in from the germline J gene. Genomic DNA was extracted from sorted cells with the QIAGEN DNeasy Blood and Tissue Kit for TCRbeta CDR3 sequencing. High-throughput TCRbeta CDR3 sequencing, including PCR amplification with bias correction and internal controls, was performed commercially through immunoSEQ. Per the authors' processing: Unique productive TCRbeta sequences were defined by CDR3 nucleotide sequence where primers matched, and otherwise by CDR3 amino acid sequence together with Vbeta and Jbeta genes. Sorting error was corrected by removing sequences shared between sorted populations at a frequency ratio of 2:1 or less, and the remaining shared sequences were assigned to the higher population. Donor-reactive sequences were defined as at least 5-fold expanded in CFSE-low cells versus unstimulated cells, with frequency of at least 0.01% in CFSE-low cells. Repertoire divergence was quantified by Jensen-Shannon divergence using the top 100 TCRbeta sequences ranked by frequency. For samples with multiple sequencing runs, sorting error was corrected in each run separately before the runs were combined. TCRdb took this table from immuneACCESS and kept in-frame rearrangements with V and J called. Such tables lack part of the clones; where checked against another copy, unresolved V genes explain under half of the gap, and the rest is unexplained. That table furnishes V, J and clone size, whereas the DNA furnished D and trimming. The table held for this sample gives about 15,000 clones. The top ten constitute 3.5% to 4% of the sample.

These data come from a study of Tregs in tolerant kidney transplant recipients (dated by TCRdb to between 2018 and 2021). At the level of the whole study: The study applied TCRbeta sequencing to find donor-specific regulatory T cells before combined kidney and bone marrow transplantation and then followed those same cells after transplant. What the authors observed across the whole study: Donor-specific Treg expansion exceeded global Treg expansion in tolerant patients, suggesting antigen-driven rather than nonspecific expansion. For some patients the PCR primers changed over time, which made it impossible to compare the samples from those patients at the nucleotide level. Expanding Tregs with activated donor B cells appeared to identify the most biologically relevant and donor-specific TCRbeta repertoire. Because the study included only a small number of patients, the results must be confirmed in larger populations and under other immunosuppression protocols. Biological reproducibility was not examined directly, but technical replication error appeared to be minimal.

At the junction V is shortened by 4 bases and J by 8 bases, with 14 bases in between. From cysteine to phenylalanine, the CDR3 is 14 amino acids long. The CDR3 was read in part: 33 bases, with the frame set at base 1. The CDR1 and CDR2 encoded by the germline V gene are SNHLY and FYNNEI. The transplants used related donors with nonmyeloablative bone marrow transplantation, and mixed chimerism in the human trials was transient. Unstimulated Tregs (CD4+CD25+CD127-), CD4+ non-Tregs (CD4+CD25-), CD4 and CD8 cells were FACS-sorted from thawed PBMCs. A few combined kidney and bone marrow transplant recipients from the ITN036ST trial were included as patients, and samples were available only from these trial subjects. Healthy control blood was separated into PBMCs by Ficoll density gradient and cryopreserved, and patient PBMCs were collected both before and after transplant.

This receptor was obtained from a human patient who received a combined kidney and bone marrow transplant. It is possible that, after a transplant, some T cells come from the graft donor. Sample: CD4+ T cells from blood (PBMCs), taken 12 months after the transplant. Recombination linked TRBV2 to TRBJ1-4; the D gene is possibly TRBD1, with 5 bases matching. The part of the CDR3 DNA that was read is TGTGCCAGCAGTGCATTTCAGGGCAGCGAAAAA. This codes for CASSAFQGSEK. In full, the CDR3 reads CASSAFQGSEKLFF. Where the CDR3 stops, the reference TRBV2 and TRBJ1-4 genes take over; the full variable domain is EPEVTQTPSHQVTQMGQEVILRCVPISNHLYFYWYRQILGQKVEFLVSFYNNEISEKSEIFDDQFSVERPDGSNFTLKIRSTKLEDSAMYFCASSAFQGSEKLFFGSGTQLSVL.